Presented here are 14 T cell receptor beta chains from one specimen sequenced in a study of T cell clonotyping in hematopoietic cell transplantation (dated by TCRdb to the early 2020s). Receptor libraries were prepared by the immunoSEQ multiplex PCR assay. Here the immuneACCESS table is served through TCRdb, limited to in-frame sequences with V and J called. Missing clones are a known gap in these copies; in checked studies unresolved V genes cover under half, and the rest lacks a known reason. The sample profile shows about 17,000 clones; 85% to 95% of them were found once. The leading ten clones occupy approximately 5% of the sample. Sample: peripheral blood mononuclear cells. Receptors originate from a man in his forties in good health. Some clones in this sample may be carry-over from other donors' samples.

The V and J genes are TRBV7-8 and TRBJ2-7; the D gene is possibly TRBD1 (5 bases). There are 14 residues in the CDR3. V shed 3 bases and J shed 3 bases, with 12 bases lying between them. CDR1 and CDR2 (germline): SGHVS, FQNEAQ. For the CDR3, the DNA is TGTGCCAGCAGCTTGACAAGGACAAACTACGAGCAGTACTTC. It is translated as CASSLTRTNYEQYF.

DNA of the CDR3: TGTGCCAGCAGAGCCGACCGGCTAGCGGGAGTGGCAGATACGCAGTATTTT. It specifies CASRADRLAGVADTQYF. V gene TRBV7-9 combines with J gene TRBJ2-3, with 10 nucleotides matching TRBD2. V was clipped by 6 bases and J by 4 bases; unmatched bases: 13. CDR3 length equals 17 residues. Germline V gives CDR1 SEHNR, CDR2 FQNEAQ (reference sequence).

In this sample, this clone turned up once. The chain is built from TRBV27 and TRBJ2-5, with 14 bases matching TRBD2. Germline-derived CDR1 and CDR2 are MNHEY and SMNVEV (reference sequence). V shed 5 bases, J shed 13 bases, and the junction held 6 bases outside the gene matches. CDR3 length equals 13 residues. The DNA for the CDR3 is TGTGCCAGCAGTACGGGACTAGCGGGGGCTATGTACTTC. This encodes CASSTGLAGAMYF.

The genes are TRBV6-4 and TRBJ2-3; TRBD2 matches at 7 bases. Per the germline V gene, CDR1 is MRHNA and CDR2 is SNTAGT. The CDR3 totals 14 residues. The V gene end was trimmed by 4 bases and the J gene end by 3 bases; junction bases not matched to a gene: 4. CDR3 protein: CASSARGETDTQYF. The CDR3 DNA reads TGTGCCAGCAGTGCCCGGGGGGAGACAGATACGCAGTATTTT.

This sequence joins TRBV5-6 and TRBJ2-6; unclear D gene. Germline V gene data show CDR1 as SGHDT and CDR2 as YYEEEE. V lost 2 bases and J 4 bases, leaving 4 bases between the germline ends. The CDR3 extends over 13 amino acids. CDR3 coding DNA: TGTGCCAGCAGCTTATCCGGGGCCAACGTCCTGACTTTC. Protein sequence: CASSLSGANVLTF.

This clone is a singleton in its sample. This sequence joins TRBV4-3 and TRBJ2-7; no reliable D call. The germline CDR1 and CDR2 sequences are LGHNA and YSLEER. V was cut by 3 bases and J by 2 bases, with 14 bases left in between. This CDR3 has 15 residues. The chain's CDR3 is CASSQLADTTYEQYF. The CDR3 region has the DNA TGCGCCAGCAGCCAGTTAGCAGACACTACCTACGAGCAGTACTTC.

The chain has TRBV19 and TRBJ1-5; D gene unclear. This CDR3 contains 15 residues. Germline V gene lookup returns CDR1 LNHDA and CDR2 SQIVND (reference sequence). The ends were cut back, 3 bases at V and 7 bases at J, with 16 bases in the middle. CDR3 in DNA: TGTGCCAGTAGTATCTCGGGAGGAGGAGGGCAGCCCCAGCATTTT. As protein: CASSISGGGGQPQHF.

The chain couples TRBV18 to TRBJ2-6; TRBD2 is a possible D gene (5 bases). The CDR3 extends over 20 amino acids. V gave up 2 bases and J gave up 1 base, with 21 bases separating them. Per the germline V gene, CDR1 is KGHSH and CDR2 is LQKENI. CDR3 in DNA: TGTGCCAGCTCACCATCCTCCGGGGATTTCCTTGGTTCTGGGGCCAACGTCCTGACTTTC. As protein: CASSPSSGDFLGSGANVLTF.

The V call is TRBV11-2, the J call TRBJ1-2; D uncertain. V was shortened by 0 bases and J by 4 bases, with 9 bases between the two germline ends. The CDR3 sequence is 14 residues long. Germline CDR1 and CDR2: SGHAT and FQNNGV. CDR3 protein: CASSLEGRPYGYTF. The CDR3 DNA reads as TGTGCCAGCAGCTTAGAAGGCCGGCCCTATGGCTACACCTTC.

The chain recombines TRBV27 with TRBJ1-1; D is perhaps TRBD1 (6 bases). V lost 5 bases and J 1 base, leaving 11 bases between the germline ends. Germline V gene data show CDR1 as MNHEY and CDR2 as SMNVEV (reference sequence). The CDR3 length is 14 residues. The CDR3 coding sequence is TGTGCCAGCAGTAAAGGGGGGGAGAACACTGAAGCTTTCTTT. The encoded protein is CASSKGGENTEAFF.

The chain carries TRBV19 and TRBJ2-2; TRBD2 matches at 9 bases. The CDR3 is 15 residues long. The germline gives CDR1 LNHDA, CDR2 SQIVND (reference sequence). The V segment lost 4 bases and the J segment 6 bases; nucleotides outside the gene matches: 6. CDR3 sequence (DNA): TGTGCCAGTAGTAGCATAGCGGGAGAGGCCGGGGAGCTGTTTTTT. The encoded protein is CASSSIAGEAGELFF. The full variable domain, with the rest looked up from reference TRBV19 and TRBJ2-2, is DGGITQSPKYLFRKEGQNVTLSCEQNLNHDAMYWYRQDPGQGLRLIYYSQIVNDFQKGDIAEGYSVSREKKESFPLTVTSAQKNPTAFYLCASSSIAGEAGELFFGEGSRLTVL.

The chain is built from TRBV4-2 and TRBJ2-5, with no clear D. The CDR3 has 15 residues. Trimming pared 0 bases from V and 7 bases from J, leaving 15 bases between. Germline CDR1 reads LGHNA; CDR2 reads YNFKEQ. CDR3 protein: CASSQDGVDMGTQYF. The CDR3, as DNA: TGTGCCAGCAGCCAAGATGGGGTCGATATGGGGACCCAGTACTTC.

The rearrangement uses TRBV5-1 and TRBJ2-5; TRBD2 matches 10 bases. The CDR3 is 17 amino acids. The germline CDR1 and CDR2 sequences are SGHRS and YFSETQ. Losses at the gene ends were 5 bases for V and 5 bases for J; bases not matched to a gene: 15. CDR3 in amino acids: CASRFPGPTSGFETQYF. The CDR3 DNA reads as TGCGCCAGCAGGTTCCCAGGGCCGACTAGCGGGTTTGAGACCCAGTACTTC.

The rearrangement joins TRBV29-1 to TRBJ1-1; 9 positions agree with TRBD1. CDR3 length: 14 amino acids. The germline V gene encodes CDR1 SQVTM and CDR2 ANQGSEA. The V segment lost 2 bases and the J segment 1 base; nucleotides outside the gene matches: 2. The CDR3 region is CSVELGQGNTEAFF. CDR3 nucleotide sequence: TGCAGCGTTGAATTGGGACAGGGGAACACTGAAGCTTTCTTT.